The rows below give T cell receptor beta chains drawn from one sample of a study of T cells in localized non-small cell lung cancer. Only in-frame clones appear in the TCRdb table, and some are missing; sequencing was by immunoSEQ multiplex PCR. The repertoire holds around 140,000 clones, with about 90% as singletons. The source was peripheral blood, collected before any cancer treatment. The receptor source for this set is a female donor of 60 years or more with stage I lung adenocarcinoma. Each CDR3 is given with its conserved first and last residue. D genes are given only for firm matches. Not all rows give a size; the values are once, few, many and, for expanded clones, a class.

clone_size	v_call	j_call	d_call	cdr3_aa	cdr3_nt
-	TRBV2	TRBJ2-3	-	CASNPRGLDLTDTQYF	TGTGCCAGCAATCCTAGGGGGTTGGACCTCACAGATACGCAGTATTTT
-	TRBV15	TRBJ1-4	-	CATSRDPPPNEKLFF	TGTGCCACCAGCAGAGATCCACCTCCTAATGAAAAACTGTTTTTT
-	TRBV6-5	TRBJ1-2	-	CASSYSRRRANYGYTF	TGTGCCAGCAGTTACTCAAGGCGCCGGGCTAACTATGGCTACACCTTC
-	TRBV10-3	TRBJ2-3	TRBD2	CAITLGGSSTDTQYF	TGTGCCATCACCCTGGGGGGGAGTAGCACAGATACGCAGTATTTT
-	TRBV7-3	TRBJ2-1	TRBD2	CASSLARGGPLGQFF	TGTGCCAGCAGCTTAGCCCGGGGAGGGCCGTTGGGACAGTTCTTC
-	TRBV5-4	TRBJ2-2	-	CASSLPGLQNTGELFF	TGTGCCAGCAGCTTGCCGGGTTTACAGAACACCGGGGAGCTGTTTTTT
-	TRBV29-1	TRBJ2-3	TRBD1	CSGTGDTDTQYF	TGCAGCGGGACAGGGGACACAGATACGCAGTATTTT
-	TRBV19	TRBJ1-5	-	CASSAGQYSNQPQHF	TGTGCCAGTAGTGCAGGACAGTATAGCAATCAGCCCCAGCATTTT
-	TRBV2	TRBJ2-1	TRBD1	CASSAGTGVHNEQFF	TGTGCCAGCAGCGCCGGGACAGGGGTTCACAATGAGCAGTTCTTC
-	TRBV7-2	TRBJ1-5	TRBD1	CASSSGTVSGSMAQHF	TGTGCCAGCAGCTCCGGGACAGTCAGTGGTTCTATGGCCCAGCATTTT
-	TRBV7-2	TRBJ2-5	-	CASSLQRETQYF	TGTGCCAGCAGCTTACAGAGGGAGACCCAGTACTTC
-	TRBV5-1	TRBJ2-1	TRBD2	CASSPYGGGSYNEQFF	TGCGCCAGCAGCCCCTATGGGGGAGGGTCCTACAATGAGCAGTTCTTC
once	TRBV30	TRBJ2-5	TRBD2	CAWSTGTSGQETQYF	TGTGCCTGGAGTACGGGGACTAGCGGCCAAGAGACCCAGTACTTC
-	TRBV2	TRBJ2-3	-	CASGAVTDTQYF	TGTGCCAGCGGAGCTGTCACAGATACGCAGTATTTT
-	TRBV7-9	TRBJ1-4	-	CASSLEGLLLFF	TGTGCCAGCAGCTTGGAGGGACTCCTACTGTTTTTT
-	TRBV23-1	TRBJ2-3	TRBD1	CASSQRTGDGPDTQYF	TGCGCCAGCAGCCAACGGACAGGGGATGGGCCAGATACGCAGTATTTT
-	TRBV27	TRBJ2-7	TRBD1	CASSHRQGGSEQYF	TGTGCCAGCAGTCATCGACAGGGTGGAAGCGAGCAGTACTTC
-	TRBV30	TRBJ2-7	TRBD2	CAWAFGTSGRHEQYF	TGTGCCTGGGCGTTCGGGACTAGCGGGAGGCACGAGCAGTACTTC
-	TRBV5-4	TRBJ2-6	TRBD1	CASSTRQGDLGGANVLTF	TGTGCCAGCAGCACCCGACAGGGGGATTTAGGCGGGGCCAACGTCCTGACTTTC
few	TRBV28	TRBJ2-7	TRBD1	CASSLGTVSYEQYF	TGTGCCAGCAGTTTAGGGACAGTCTCCTACGAGCAGTACTTC
-	TRBV6-4	TRBJ1-2	TRBD1	CASSATFTGAGYGYTF	TGTGCCAGCAGTGCGACCTTCACAGGGGCAGGGTATGGCTACACCTTC
-	TRBV7-8	TRBJ1-5	-	CASSLVRRDSNQPQHF	TGTGCCAGCAGCTTAGTTCGCAGGGACAGCAATCAGCCCCAGCATTTT
-	TRBV5-3	TRBJ1-1	-	CARGWRNTEAFF	TGTGCCAGGGGGTGGAGGAACACTGAAGCTTTCTTT
-	TRBV7-9	TRBJ2-5	-	CASSSHEGGTETQYF	TGTGCCAGCAGCTCCCATGAGGGAGGTACAGAGACCCAGTACTTC
-	TRBV2	TRBJ2-2	TRBD2	CASTTGGGELFF	TGTGCCAGCACGACGGGAGGAGGGGAGCTGTTTTTT
-	TRBV7-9	TRBJ2-2	-	CASSSSDTGELFF	TGTGCCAGCAGTTCTAGTGACACCGGGGAGCTGTTTTTT
-	TRBV6-5	TRBJ2-7	TRBD2	CASRTRQREGNEQYF	TGTGCCAGCAGAACACGCCAGCGGGAGGGAAACGAGCAGTACTTC
-	TRBV15	TRBJ1-1	-	CATSRGLGGMNTEAFF	TGTGCCACCAGCAGGGGTCTGGGGGGCATGAACACTGAAGCTTTCTTT
-	TRBV6-5	TRBJ1-5	-	CASSSDLLNQPQHF	TGTGCCAGCAGTTCGGACTTGCTTAATCAGCCCCAGCATTTT
-	TRBV5-4	TRBJ2-3	-	CASSLVGPSTDTQYF	TGTGCCAGCAGCTTGGTCGGACCCTCAACAGATACGCAGTATTTT
-	TRBV14	TRBJ1-2	-	CASSRGNYGYTF	TGTGCCAGCAGCCGGGGTAACTATGGCTACACCTTC
-	TRBV10-2	TRBJ1-5	TRBD1	CASREGQGTLGNQPQHF	TGCGCCAGCAGGGAGGGACAGGGGACCCTCGGCAATCAGCCCCAGCATTTT
-	TRBV2	TRBJ1-2	-	CASGGEAYYGYTF	TGTGCCAGCGGGGGGGAAGCCTACTATGGCTACACCTTC
few	TRBV2	TRBJ2-2	-	CASSADYTGELFF	TGTGCCAGCAGTGCCGACTACACCGGGGAGCTGTTTTTT
-	TRBV7-3	TRBJ2-5	TRBD1	CASSPTTGGKETQYF	TGTGCCAGCAGCCCGACGACAGGGGGCAAGGAGACCCAGTACTTC
-	TRBV5-1	TRBJ2-3	-	CASIPVGRGAGTQYF	TGCGCCAGCATCCCTGTCGGAAGGGGAGCGGGTACGCAGTATTTT
-	TRBV29-1	TRBJ2-2	-	CSVLPGATGELFF	TGCAGCGTTCTTCCCGGGGCGACCGGGGAGCTGTTTTTT
once	TRBV7-8	TRBJ2-2	-	CASSQPGLNTGELFF	TGTGCCAGCAGCCAACCGGGACTTAACACCGGGGAGCTGTTTTTT
-	TRBV6-5	TRBJ1-1	-	CASSYFGPTQGTEAFF	TGTGCCAGCAGTTACTTTGGACCAACCCAGGGCACTGAAGCTTTCTTT
-	TRBV11-2	TRBJ2-7	-	CASSQRQGFEQYF	TGTGCCAGCAGCCAACGCCAGGGTTTCGAGCAGTACTTC
-	TRBV30	TRBJ2-3	-	CAWKSGSTDTQYF	TGTGCCTGGAAGTCCGGGAGCACAGATACGCAGTATTTT
-	TRBV29-1	TRBJ2-5	-	CSVVPGAAQGTQYF	TGCAGCGTTGTCCCGGGGGCGGCCCAGGGGACCCAGTACTTC
-	TRBV2	TRBJ2-6	-	CASKEGPRTLGANVLTF	TGTGCCAGCAAGGAGGGCCCTAGGACTTTGGGGGCCAACGTCCTGACTTTC
-	TRBV2	TRBJ2-5	-	CASTNPQGRETQYF	TGTGCCAGCACTAATCCACAGGGACGGGAGACCCAGTACTTC
-	TRBV7-9	TRBJ2-7	-	CASSLDAPLGYEQYF	TGTGCCAGCAGCTTAGATGCGCCACTTGGCTACGAGCAGTACTTC